This entry features one T cell receptor beta chain sequence. This specimen comes from a study of blood T cell repertoires in COVID-19. Looking at the study overall: Samples of COVID-19 (acute and convalescent) were obtained from the United States, Italy and Spain. PBMCs, B-cell-depleted T cells, or T cells provided the cDNA or gDNA that made up the material.

The germline gives CDR1 KGHDR, CDR2 SFDVKD. Trimming took off 1 base at V and 10 bases at J, with 10 bases between the two ends. The CDR3 covers 13 residues. Methods used by the authors: Counts of nucleated cells, estimated from reference gene primer amplification, were obtained. Profiled with immunoSEQ multiplex PCR; TCRdb holds only in-frame clones, not every one. V, J and clone size derive from that table, while D and trimming were established from the DNA sequence. Here the sample spans about 360,000 clones, around nine tenths being singletons. J is TRBJ2-1 and V is TRBV24-1, with TRBD1 as a possible D gene (6 bases). The sequence was collected from a human donor in a cohort sampled during active COVID-19. The sequenced sample was peripheral blood. In nucleotides, the CDR3 is TGTGCCACCAGTGATTTTTTCGGACAGGAGCAGTTCTTC. Encoded protein: CATSDFFGQEQFF.